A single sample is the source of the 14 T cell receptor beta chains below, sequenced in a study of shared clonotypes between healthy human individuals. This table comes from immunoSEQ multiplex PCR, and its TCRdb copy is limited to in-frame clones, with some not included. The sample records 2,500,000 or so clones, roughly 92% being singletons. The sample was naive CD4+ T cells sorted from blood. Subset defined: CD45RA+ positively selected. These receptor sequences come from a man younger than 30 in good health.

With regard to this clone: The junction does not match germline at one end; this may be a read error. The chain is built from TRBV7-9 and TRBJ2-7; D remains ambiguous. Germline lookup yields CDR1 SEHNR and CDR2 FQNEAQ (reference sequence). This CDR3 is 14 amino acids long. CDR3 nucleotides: TGCGCCAGCAGCCCGCAGGTTAGCTCCTACGAGCAGTACTTC. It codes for CASSPQVSSYEQYF.

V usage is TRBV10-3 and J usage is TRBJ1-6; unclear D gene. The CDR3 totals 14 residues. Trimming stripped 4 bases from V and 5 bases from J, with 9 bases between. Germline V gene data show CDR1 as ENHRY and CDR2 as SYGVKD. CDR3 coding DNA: TGTGCCATCAGTGCCCGCCAGGATAATTCACCCCTCCACTTT. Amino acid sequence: CAISARQDNSPLHF.

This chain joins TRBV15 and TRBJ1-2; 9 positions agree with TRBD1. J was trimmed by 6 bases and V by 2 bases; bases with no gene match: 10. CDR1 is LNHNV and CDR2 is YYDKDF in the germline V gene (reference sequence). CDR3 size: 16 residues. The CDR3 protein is CATSRLPTGGTNGYTF. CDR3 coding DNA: TGTGCCACCAGCAGACTCCCGACAGGGGGAACAAATGGCTACACCTTC.

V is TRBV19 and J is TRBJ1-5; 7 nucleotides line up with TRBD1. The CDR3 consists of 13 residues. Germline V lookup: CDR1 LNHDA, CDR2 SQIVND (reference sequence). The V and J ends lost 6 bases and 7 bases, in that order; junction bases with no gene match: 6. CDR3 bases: TGTGCCAGTAGACCCGACAGGGCCCAGCCCCAGCATTTT. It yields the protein CASRPDRAQPQHF.

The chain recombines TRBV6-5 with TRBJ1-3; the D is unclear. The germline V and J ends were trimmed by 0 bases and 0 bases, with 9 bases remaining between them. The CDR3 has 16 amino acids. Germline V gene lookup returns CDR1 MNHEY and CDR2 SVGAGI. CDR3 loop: CASSYSAPSSGNTIYF. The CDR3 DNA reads TGTGCCAGCAGTTACTCGGCACCAAGCTCTGGAAACACCATATATTTT.

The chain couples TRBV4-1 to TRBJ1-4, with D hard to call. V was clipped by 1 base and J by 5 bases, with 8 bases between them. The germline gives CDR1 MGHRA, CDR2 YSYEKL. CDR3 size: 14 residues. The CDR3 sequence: CASSQGPWNEKLFF. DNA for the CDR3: TGCGCCAGCAGCCAAGGACCGTGGAATGAAAAACTGTTTTTT.

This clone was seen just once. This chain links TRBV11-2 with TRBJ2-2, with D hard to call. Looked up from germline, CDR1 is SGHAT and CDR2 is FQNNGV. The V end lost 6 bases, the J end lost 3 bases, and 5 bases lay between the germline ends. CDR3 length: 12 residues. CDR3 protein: CASSPYTGELFF. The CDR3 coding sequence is TGTGCCAGCAGTCCATACACCGGGGAGCTGTTTTTT.

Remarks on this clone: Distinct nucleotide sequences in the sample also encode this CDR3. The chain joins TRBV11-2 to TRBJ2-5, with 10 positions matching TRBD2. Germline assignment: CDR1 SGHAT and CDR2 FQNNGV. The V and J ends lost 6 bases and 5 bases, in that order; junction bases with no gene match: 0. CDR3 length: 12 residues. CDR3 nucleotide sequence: TGTGCCAGCAGGACTAGCGGGGAGACCCAGTACTTC. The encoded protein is CASRTSGETQYF.

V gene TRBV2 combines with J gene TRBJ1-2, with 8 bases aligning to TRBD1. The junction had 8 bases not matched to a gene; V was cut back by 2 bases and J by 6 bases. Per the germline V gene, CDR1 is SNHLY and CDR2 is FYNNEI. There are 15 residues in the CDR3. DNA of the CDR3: TGTGCCAGCAGTGAACAGGGGGCAGATGGGGATGGCTACACCTTC. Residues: CASSEQGADGDGYTF.

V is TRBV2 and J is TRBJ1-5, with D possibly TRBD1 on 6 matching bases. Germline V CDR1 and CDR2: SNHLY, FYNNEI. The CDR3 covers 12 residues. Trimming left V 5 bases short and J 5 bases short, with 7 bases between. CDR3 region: CASSRTDQPQHF. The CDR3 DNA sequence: TGTGCCAGCAGTCGGACAGATCAGCCCCAGCATTTT.

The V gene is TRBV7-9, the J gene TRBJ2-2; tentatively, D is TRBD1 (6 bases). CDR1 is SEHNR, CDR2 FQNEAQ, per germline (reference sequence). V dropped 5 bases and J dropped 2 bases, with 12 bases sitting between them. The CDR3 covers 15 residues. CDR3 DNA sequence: TGTGCCAGCAGCCAGGACAGCCTCAACACCGGGGAGCTGTTTTTT. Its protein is CASSQDSLNTGELFF.

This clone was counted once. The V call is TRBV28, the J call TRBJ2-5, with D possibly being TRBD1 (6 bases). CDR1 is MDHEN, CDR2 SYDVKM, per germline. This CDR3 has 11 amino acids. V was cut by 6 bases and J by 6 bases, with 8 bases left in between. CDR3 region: CASRGGKTQYF. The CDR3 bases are TGTGCCAGCAGAGGGGGAAAGACCCAGTACTTC.

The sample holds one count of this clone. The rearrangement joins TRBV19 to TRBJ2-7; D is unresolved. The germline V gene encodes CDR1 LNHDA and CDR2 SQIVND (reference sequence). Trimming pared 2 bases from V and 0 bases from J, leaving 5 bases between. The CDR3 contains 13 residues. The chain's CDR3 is CASSILPSYEQYF. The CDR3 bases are TGTGCCAGTAGTATACTCCCCTCCTACGAGCAGTACTTC. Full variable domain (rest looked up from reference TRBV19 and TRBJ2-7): DGGITQSPKYLFRKEGQNVTLSCEQNLNHDAMYWYRQDPGQGLRLIYYSQIVNDFQKGDIAEGYSVSREKKESFPLTVTSAQKNPTAFYLCASSILPSYEQYFGPGTRLTVT.

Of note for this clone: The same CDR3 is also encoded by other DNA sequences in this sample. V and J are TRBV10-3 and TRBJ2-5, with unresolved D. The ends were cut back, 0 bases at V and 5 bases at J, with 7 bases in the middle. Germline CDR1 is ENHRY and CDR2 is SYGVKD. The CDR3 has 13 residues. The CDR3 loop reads CAISESRVETQYF. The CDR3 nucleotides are TGTGCCATCAGTGAGTCTAGGGTGGAGACCCAGTACTTC.